This entry is about one T cell receptor beta chain. This clone was observed once. It lacks a known antigen. No much larger clonotype is one base removed from it; base qualities were not supplied. The data are from a study of blood T cell repertoires in COVID-19 (dated by TCRdb to the early 2020s). About the investigation overall: Collaborator samples came from the United States, Italy and Spain and covered acute and convalescent phases of COVID-19. The material from the prospective study consisted of cDNA or gDNA derived from T cells, B-cell-depleted T cells, or PBMCs. The samples were drawn from the first 160 participants of the ongoing ImmuneRACE study and from 950 to 1,500 subjects provided by 6 global collaborators. Sample metadata almost always included a de-identified subject ID, COVID-19 status, age in years and sex. The repertoires were released in a freely available public database intended as a resource for research on the immune response to SARS-CoV-2. The dataset comprised deeply sampled blood TCRbeta repertoires from subjects exposed to, actively infected with, or recovered from COVID-19. Where HLA class I and class II types were available, the types were taken from metadata supplied by the sample provider, not from assay-based typing.

Each collaborating institution followed its own protocols to collect whole blood in K2EDTA tubes. Collaborator samples were shipped for TCRbeta analysis as frozen whole blood, isolated PBMCs, or DNA extracted from either sample type. The germline V gene specifies ENHRY as CDR1 and SYGVKD as CDR2. The trim is 0 bases for V and 6 bases for J, with a gap of 9 bases between the germline ends. The CDR3, cysteine through phenylalanine, is 14 amino acids long. Only the CDR3 region is kept as DNA, spanning 42 bases read in frame from base 1. General findings and caveats noted by the study authors: How much clinical and demographic metadata was included differed by source and by participant, and the metadata was provided uncurated.

The immunoSEQ Assay, a bias-controlled multiplex PCR, was used to amplify TCRbeta CDR3 regions from genomic DNA. As for the authors' bioinformatics: Nucleated cell counts per sample were estimated from amplification of reference gene primers within the assay. To quantify the absolute abundance of each unique TCRbeta CDR3 rearrangement, sequence reads were collapsed and filtered. For each sample, productive Simpson clonality was calculated by taking the square root of Simpson's diversity index across productive rearrangements. Entries here come from immuneACCESS through TCRdb and include only in-frame sequences with V and J called. Some clones fail to appear in such tables; in the studies checked, an unresolved V gene covers under half of the shortfall, and the cause of the remainder is unknown. The DNA was the basis for D and trimming; V, J and clone size are from that table. Within this sample are about 240,000 clones, with 82% of them counted one time only. The ten largest make up 9.5% to 15% of the sample.

The receptor was derived from a woman in her sixties or seventies with active or convalescent COVID-19. The chain is assembled from TRBV10-3 and TRBJ2-1, with the D segment identity uncertain. The sequenced sample consisted of peripheral blood. This receptor carries the CDR3 CAISESGGGNEQFF. The nucleotide sequence reads TGTGCCATCAGTGAGTCAGGTGGCGGCAATGAGCAGTTCTTC.